This T cell receptor (beta chain) came from a study of T cells in Graves' hyperthyroidism and ophthalmopathy. RNA transcripts yielded amplified TCR beta CDR3 regions. The HTBI set primed first-round TCR CDR3 RT-PCR. TCRdb analysed the multiplex PCR reads with MiXCR anew, one entry per CDR3 protein. Here the sample spans more than 350,000 distinct CDR3 sequences, around 15% being singletons. This clonotype was detected ten times or more. Each diagnosis drew on symptoms, thyroxine, TRAb, thyroid ultrasound and orbital computed tomography findings. The sample taken for sequencing was blood. This TCR derives from a woman aged 60-70 years with Graves' ophthalmopathy.

CDR3 protein: CASSEWGSPPYEQYF. CDR3 sequence (DNA): TGTGCCAGCAGCGAATGGGGGAGCCCGCCCTACGAGCAGTACTTC. The chain links TRBV6-1 to TRBJ2-7; D might be TRBD1 or TRBD2, each matching 5 bases. Germline V gene data show CDR1 as MNHNS and CDR2 as SASEGT. Trimming pared 6 bases from V and 2 bases from J, leaving 17 bases between. The CDR3 is 15 amino acids.